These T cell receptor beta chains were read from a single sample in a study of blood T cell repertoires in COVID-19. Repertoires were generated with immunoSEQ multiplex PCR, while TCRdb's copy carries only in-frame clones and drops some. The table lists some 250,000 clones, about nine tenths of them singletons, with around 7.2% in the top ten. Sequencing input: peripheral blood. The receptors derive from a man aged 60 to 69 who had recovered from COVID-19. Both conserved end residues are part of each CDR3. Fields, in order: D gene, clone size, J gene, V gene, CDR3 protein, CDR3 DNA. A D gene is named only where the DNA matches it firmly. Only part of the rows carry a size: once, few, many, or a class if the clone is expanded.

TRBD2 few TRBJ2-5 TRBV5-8 CASSLAGGRQETQYF TGTGCCAGCAGCTTGGCGGGGGGGAGGCAAGAGACCCAGTACTTC
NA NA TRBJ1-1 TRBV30 CAWSVAENTEAFF TGTGCCTGGAGTGTAGCGGAAAACACTGAAGCTTTCTTT
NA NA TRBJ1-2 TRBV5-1 CASSPTPGANYGYTF TGCGCCAGCAGCCCAACACCGGGAGCTAACTATGGCTACACCTTC
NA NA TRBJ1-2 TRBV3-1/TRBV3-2 CASSQDRGKGGYTF TGTGCCAGCAGCCAAGATAGGGGGAAGGGTGGCTACACCTTC
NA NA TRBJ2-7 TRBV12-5 CASGFESNEQYF TGTGCTAGTGGTTTCGAGTCTAACGAGCAGTACTTC
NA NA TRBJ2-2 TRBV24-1 CATSGRGGNTGELFF TGTGCCACCAGTGGACGAGGGGGAAACACCGGGGAGCTGTTTTTT
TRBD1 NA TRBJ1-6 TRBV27 CASSIGQGSYNSPLHF TGTGCCAGCAGTATCGGACAGGGCTCCTATAATTCACCCCTCCACTTT
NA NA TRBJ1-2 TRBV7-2 CASSLARGYYGYTF TGTGCCAGCAGCTTAGCGAGGGGGTACTATGGCTACACCTTC
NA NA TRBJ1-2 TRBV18 CASSPPSGTGGYTF TGTGCCAGCTCACCACCGTCTGGTACCGGTGGCTACACCTTC
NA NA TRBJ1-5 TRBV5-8 CASSLWQSNQPQHF TGTGCCAGCAGCTTATGGCAAAGCAATCAGCCCCAGCATTTT
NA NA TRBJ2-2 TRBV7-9 CASTSPRTAGTGELFF TGTGCCAGCACCTCTCCCCGAACAGCAGGTACCGGGGAGCTGTTTTTT
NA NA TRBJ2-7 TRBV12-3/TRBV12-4 CASSLRGFGEQYF TGTGCCAGCAGTTTAAGAGGGTTCGGCGAGCAGTACTTC
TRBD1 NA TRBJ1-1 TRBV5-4 CASRPGQANTEAFF TGTGCCAGCAGACCAGGACAGGCGAACACTGAAGCTTTCTTT
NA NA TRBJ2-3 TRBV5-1 CASSSTGLDTQYF TGCGCCAGCAGCTCTACAGGGTTAGATACGCAGTATTTT
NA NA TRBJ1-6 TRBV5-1 CASSWALGSNSPLHF TGCGCCAGCAGCTGGGCCCTGGGGAGTAATTCACCCCTCCACTTT
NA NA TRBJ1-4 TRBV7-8 CASSQIGRRYEKLFF TGTGCCAGCAGCCAAATTGGCAGGCGATACGAAAAACTGTTTTTT
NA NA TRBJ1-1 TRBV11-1 CASSLPLAGEAFF TGTGCCAGCAGCTTACCGTTGGCAGGGGAAGCTTTCTTT
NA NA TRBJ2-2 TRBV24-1 CATEGGVNTGELFF TGTGCCACCGAAGGAGGAGTGAACACCGGGGAGCTGTTTTTT